The 9 T cell receptor beta chains reported below all come from one sample, sequenced in a study of T cell responses to AZD1222 COVID-19 vaccine. TCRdb's copy holds only in-frame clones and misses some; the assay was immunoSEQ multiplex PCR. Here the sample spans 110,000 to 150,000 clones, roughly 88% being singletons. The sample in question was peripheral blood, obtained on day 0 of AZD1222 vaccination. The receptors were gathered from an adult in good health.

This chain joins TRBV4-1 and TRBJ1-5; unclear D gene. V was clipped by 4 bases and J by 2 bases, with 15 bases between them. The CDR3 consists of 16 residues. From germline, CDR1 is MGHRA and CDR2 YSYEKL. Written as DNA, the CDR3 is TGCGCCAGCAGCCCTCCTGGGATGGCCCGCAATCAGCCCCAGCATTTT. Translated, it gives CASSPPGMARNQPQHF.

The chain employs TRBV30 and TRBJ1-1, with 7 bases fitting TRBD1. CDR3 length equals 12 residues. V shed 2 bases, J shed 5 bases, and the junction held 2 bases outside the gene matches. Germline-derived CDR1 and CDR2 are GTSNPN and SVGIG (reference sequence). The CDR3 coding sequence is TGTGCCTGGAGTCAGGGGGGGACTGAAGCTTTCTTT. Translation: CAWSQGGTEAFF.

The chain is built from TRBV19 and TRBJ1-3, with a weak D call TRBD1 (6 bases). This CDR3 is 15 amino acids long. Trimming took off 3 bases at V and 0 bases at J, with 9 bases between the two ends. Germline values: CDR1 LNHDA, CDR2 SQIVND (reference sequence). The CDR3 nucleotides read TGTGCCAGTAGTATGGGACATATCTCTGGAAACACCATATATTTT. This encodes CASSMGHISGNTIYF. Filled out from reference TRBV19 and TRBJ1-3, the complete variable domain reads DGGITQSPKYLFRKEGQNVTLSCEQNLNHDAMYWYRQDPGQGLRLIYYSQIVNDFQKGDIAEGYSVSREKKESFPLTVTSAQKNPTAFYLCASSMGHISGNTIYFGEGSWLTVV.

The rearrangement links TRBV6-4 to TRBJ1-2, with TRBD1 as a possible D gene (6 bases). The germline CDR1 and CDR2 sequences are MRHNA and SNTAGT. CDR3 length: 15 amino acids. Between the trimmed V and J ends, which lost 6 bases and 8 bases, there was a span of 22 bases. CDR3 in amino acids: CASSPSSDSRGGYTF. The CDR3 coding sequence is TGTGCCAGCAGCCCATCCTCGGACAGCCGGGGGGGCTACACCTTC.

This chain connects TRBV21-1 to TRBJ2-7; the DNA was not compared with TRBD1, the D call given in the table. TRBV21-1 is termed a pseudogene. CDR3 length: 13 amino acids. CDR3 sequence: CARSDRDKYEQYF. CDR3 nucleotide sequence: TGTGCCAGGTCGGACAGGGACAAGTACGAGCAGTACTTC.

The chain links TRBV20-1 to TRBJ1-1; D unresolved. CDR1 DFQATT and CDR2 SNEGSKA come from the germline V gene (reference sequence). The CDR3 is 11 amino acids. The CDR3 sequence: CNTILGVEAFF. The CDR3 DNA follows: TGCAACACCATCCTAGGAGTCGAAGCTTTCTTT.

This chain joins TRBV12-3 or TRBV12-4 and TRBJ2-1, with D uncertain. The CDR3 sequence is 12 residues long. V was cut by 6 bases and J by 9 bases, with 12 bases left in between. The CDR3 protein is CASRYSNVEQFF. Here the CDR3 DNA reads TGTGCCAGCAGATACTCAAACGTTGAGCAGTTCTTC.

The V call is TRBV28, the J call TRBJ1-2; D is perhaps TRBD1 (5 bases). CDR1 is MDHEN and CDR2 is SYDVKM in the germline V gene. The CDR3 totals 19 residues. V was trimmed by 6 bases and J by 1 base, leaving 27 bases between them. The CDR3 DNA reads as TGTGCCAGCAGGCAAGTCACCGTCAGGGATCCTTACTATAACTATGGCTACACCTTC. This translates into CASRQVTVRDPYYNYGYTF.

The rearrangement links TRBV2 to TRBJ2-1; TRBD2 matches at 12 bases. In germline, CDR1 is SNHLY, CDR2 FYNNEI. J lost 4 bases, V lost 4 bases, and 2 bases had no gene match. The length of the CDR3 is 15 residues. CDR3 coding DNA: TGTGCCAGCAGTGCTAGCGGGAGGGTATACAATGAGCAGTTCTTC. This sequence encodes CASSASGRVYNEQFF.